This TCR beta chain is drawn from a study of blood T cell repertoires in COVID-19. Study-level background: Samples taken during acute and convalescent COVID-19 were collected in the United States, Italy and Spain. T cells, B-cell-depleted T cells, or PBMCs supplied cDNA or gDNA.

How the authors handled the data: Amplified reference gene primers provided the basis for estimating nucleated cell counts. Method: immunoSEQ multiplex PCR; TCRdb's copy keeps in-frame clones and lacks some. V, J and clone size were drawn from that table, and D and trimming were deduced from the DNA. The data contain about 67,000 clones, 80% to 90% of them singletons. Trimming stripped 0 bases from V and 5 bases from J, with 20 bases between. The germline gives CDR1 SGHRS, CDR2 YFSETQ. The CDR3 extends over 17 amino acids. This TCR was sampled from a man between 50 and 59 years old with active COVID-19. The source material was peripheral blood. J is TRBJ2-5 and V is TRBV5-1; a weak D match, TRBD2 (5 bases). The CDR3 reads CASSLGGSSGIVETQYF. Written as DNA, the CDR3 is TGCGCCAGCAGCTTGGGAGGGAGCTCTGGGATTGTGGAGACCCAGTACTTC.